Reported below is one T cell receptor (beta chain). The data were taken from a study of blood T cell repertoires in COVID-19. For the study at large: Acute-phase and convalescent COVID-19 samples originated in the United States, Italy and Spain. From T cells, B-cell-depleted T cells, or PBMCs came the material, which was cDNA or gDNA.

Clinical history reported by participants formed the basis on which cohorts were assigned. Germline CDR1 SGHNT, CDR2 YYREEE (reference sequence). Between the trimmed V and J ends, which lost 4 bases and 3 bases, there was a span of 14 bases. This CDR3 comprises 14 residues. Per the authors' pipeline: Amplification with reference gene primers provided the estimates of nucleated cell counts. The method was immunoSEQ multiplex PCR; TCRdb's version includes in-frame clones alone and lacks a portion of them. D and trimming come from the DNA, and the V and J calls and clone size come from that table. Among 150,000 to 200,000 clones listed, 89% were seen once.

This receptor was identified in a woman aged 40 to 50 with acute COVID-19. The chain has TRBV5-4 and TRBJ2-7; a possible D gene is TRBD2 (6 bases). Sequences were obtained from PBMCs or T cells enriched from blood (not recorded which). The chain's CDR3 is CASSPRGGNYEQYF. CDR3 DNA: TGTGCCAGCAGCCCCCGGGGCGGGAACTACGAGCAGTACTTC. Filled out from reference TRBV5-4 and TRBJ2-7, the complete variable domain reads ETGVTQSPTHLIKTRGQQVTLRCSSQSGHNTVSWYQQALGQGPQFIFQYYREEENGRGNFPPRFSGLQFPNYSSELNVNALELDDSALYLCASSPRGGNYEQYFGPGTRLTVT.